The 29 T cell receptor beta chains given below trace back to one sample, sequenced in a study of blood T cell repertoires in COVID-19 (dated by TCRdb to the early 2020s). Preparation of the library involved the immunoSEQ multiplex PCR assay. TCRdb limited this immuneACCESS table to in-frame rearrangements with V and J called. A share of clones is missing; checked studies link under half to unresolved V genes, and the rest is unexplained. This sample comprises around 180,000 clones, about four fifths of them detected only once. Of the sample, 5% to 8.5% falls within the top ten clones. Sequencing was performed on peripheral blood. The origin of the receptors is a man in his 70s with active or convalescent COVID-19.

The CDR3 nucleotides read TGTGCCAGCAGCTTAACAGGGGGAGGTACAGATACGCAGTATTTT. Translating it yields CASSLTGGGTDTQYF. The rearrangement uses TRBV7-2 and TRBJ2-3; 8 nucleotides align to TRBD1. The CDR3 runs to 15 residues. Trimming took 2 bases from V and 3 from J; bases not matched to a gene: 4. The V gene's germline CDR1 is SGHTA and CDR2 FQGNSA.

About this clone: The junction shows a germline mismatch at one end, possibly a read error. The chain uses TRBV7-7 and TRBJ2-5, with 11 bases lining up with TRBD2. CDR3 length: 18 residues. Germline loops: CDR1 SSHAT, CDR2 FNYEAQ (reference sequence). CDR3 nucleotides: TGTGCTAGCAGCCACGGGACTAGCGGAGTTGGGGGCCAAGAGACCCAGTACTTC. Its protein product is CASSHGTSGVGGQETQYF.

V usage is TRBV5-1 and J usage is TRBJ2-7; D uncertain. This CDR3 contains 14 residues. With 0 bases removed from V and 2 bases from J, the gap between germline ends came to 9 bases. Germline V gives CDR1 SGHRS, CDR2 YFSETQ. This CDR3 reads CASSLEAPAYEQYF. The DNA of the CDR3 is TGCGCCAGCAGCTTGGAAGCGCCGGCCTACGAGCAGTACTTC.

V is TRBV5-8 and J is TRBJ1-4, with D possibly being TRBD1 (5 bases). The germline gives CDR1 SGHTS, CDR2 YDEGEE. Trimming stripped 5 bases from V and 0 bases from J, with 11 bases between. CDR3 length: 15 amino acids. The CDR3 DNA sequence: TGTGCCAGCAGACCCTGGGGGGCAACTAATGAAAAACTGTTTTTT. It is translated as CASRPWGATNEKLFF.

On this clone: The same CDR3 is also encoded by other DNA sequences in this sample. This rearrangement joins TRBV9 to TRBJ2-3, with D tentatively TRBD2 (6 bases). The CDR3 is made up of 14 amino acids. CDR1 and CDR2 from the germline V gene are SGDLS and YYNGEE. V was trimmed by 2 bases and J by 0 bases, leaving 7 bases between them. The CDR3 is CASSVSGSTDTQYF. CDR3 nucleotide sequence: TGTGCCAGCAGCGTGAGCGGGAGCACAGATACGCAGTATTTT.

The gene calls are TRBV29-1 and TRBJ2-1; 9 bases are shared with TRBD2. The germline V gene encodes CDR1 SQVTM and CDR2 ANQGSEA. The CDR3 runs to 14 residues. With 6 bases clipped from V and 5 bases from J, the junction kept 8 bases outside the gene matches. Here the CDR3 DNA reads TGCAGCGTCAGCGGGGGGTCCCGCCACAATGAGCAGTTCTTC. Translating gives CSVSGGSRHNEQFF.

The chain recombines TRBV7-2 with TRBJ2-5, with a weak D call TRBD1 (5 bases). Germline loops: CDR1 SGHTA, CDR2 FQGNSA. The CDR3 extends over 14 amino acids. V lost 0 bases and J lost 1, with 6 bases in between. CDR3 DNA: TGTGCCAGCAGCTTAGCAGGGGCCCAAGAGACCCAGTACTTC. This encodes CASSLAGAQETQYF.

A few counts support this clone. The chain carries TRBV6-5 and TRBJ2-1, with 7 bases that match TRBD2. V lost 5 bases to trimming and J lost 6 bases; unmatched junction nucleotides: 10. CDR3 length equals 15 residues. The germline gives CDR1 MNHEY, CDR2 SVGAGI. The CDR3 reads CASSPRGVARNEQFF. The DNA of the CDR3 is TGTGCCAGCAGTCCCCGGGGGGTAGCGCGCAATGAGCAGTTCTTC.

This clone has only one observation. The chain joins TRBV15 to TRBJ1-4, with a weak D call TRBD1 (5 bases). V was pared by 0 bases and J by 8 bases, with 10 bases between. CDR3 length equals 14 residues. The germline V gene has CDR1 LNHNV and CDR2 YYDKDF (reference sequence). The CDR3 coding sequence is TGTGCCACCAGCAGAGATCCCCAGGGCGAAAAACTGTTTTTT. Amino acid sequence: CATSRDPQGEKLFF.

The CDR3 protein is CASSLASQGGNEKLFF. The CDR3 bases are TGTGCCAGCAGCTTAGCTTCGCAGGGCGGAAATGAAAAACTGTTTTTT. V and J are TRBV7-2 and TRBJ1-4, with D possibly matching TRBD1 (5 bases). The CDR3 spans 16 residues. The germline V and J ends were trimmed by 0 bases and 5 bases, with 13 bases remaining between them. CDR1 SGHTA and CDR2 FQGNSA come from the germline V gene.

The rearrangement links TRBV6-5 to TRBJ1-3, with D unresolved. Trimming left V 6 bases short and J 1 base short, with 7 bases between. The CDR3 extends over 13 amino acids. Germline V gene lookup returns CDR1 MNHEY and CDR2 SVGAGI. The DNA of the CDR3 is TGTGCCAGCAGGTCCAATTCTGGAAACACCATATATTTT. The encoded protein is CASRSNSGNTIYF.

About this clone itself: Other nucleotide sequences in the sample specify the same CDR3. The chain has TRBV19 and TRBJ1-2, with 8 bases matching TRBD1. CDR3 length: 13 residues. Looked up from germline, CDR1 is LNHDA and CDR2 is SQIVND (reference sequence). The junction had 3 bases not matched to a gene; V was cut back by 2 bases and J by 7 bases. CDR3 sequence reads: CASSIRGQGGYTF. The DNA of the CDR3 is TGTGCCAGTAGTATACGTGGACAGGGTGGCTACACCTTC.

The rearrangement links TRBV11-2 to TRBJ2-2; possible D gene TRBD1, 6 bases. This CDR3 has 14 residues. CDR1 SGHAT and CDR2 FQNNGV come from the germline V gene. V was clipped by 6 bases and J by 2 bases, with 10 bases between them. The CDR3 bases are TGTGCCAGCAGACGGACAGATAACACCGGGGAGCTGTTTTTT. It is translated as CASRRTDNTGELFF. Variable domain in full (rest from reference TRBV11-2 and TRBJ2-2): EAGVAQSPRYKIIEKRQSVAFWCNPISGHATLYWYQQILGQGPKLLIQFQNNGVVDDSQLPKDRFSAERLKGVDSTLKIQPAKLEDSAVYLCASRRTDNTGELFFGEGSRLTVL.

This chain joins TRBV3-1 (or the pseudogene TRBV3-2) and TRBJ2-3, with 11 positions matching TRBD2. Germline CDR1 is LGHDT and CDR2 is YNNKEL (reference sequence). V dropped 4 bases and J dropped 3; count of bases not matched to a gene: 6. This CDR3 spans 16 amino acids. Here the CDR3 reads CASSLRLAGPTDTQYF. The CDR3 DNA is TGTGCCAGCAGCCTGAGACTAGCGGGGCCGACAGATACGCAGTATTTT.

This chain connects TRBV30 to TRBJ2-3; D may be TRBD2 (5 bases). Trimming took off 2 bases at V and 0 bases at J, with 12 bases between the two ends. The germline V gene has CDR1 GTSNPN and CDR2 SVGIG (reference sequence). CDR3 size: 15 residues. The CDR3 loop reads CAWSWGPGSTDTQYF. The CDR3 DNA is TGTGCCTGGAGTTGGGGTCCGGGGAGCACAGATACGCAGTATTTT.

This rearrangement joins TRBV29-1 to TRBJ1-1, with D unclear. V was shortened by 6 bases and J by 2 bases, with 16 bases between the two germline ends. Germline V gives CDR1 SQVTM, CDR2 ANQGSEA. There are 14 residues in the CDR3. In DNA form, the CDR3 reads TGCAGCGTCTTCCCTCCGGGGTACAACACTGAAGCTTTCTTT. It specifies CSVFPPGYNTEAFF.

The gene calls are TRBV18 and TRBJ2-1; D is undetermined. This CDR3 is built from 13 residues. Germline values: CDR1 KGHSH, CDR2 LQKENI. V lost 3 bases and J lost 2, with 5 bases in between. The CDR3 is CASSPQTYNEQFF. The CDR3 DNA reads TGTGCCAGCTCACCTCAAACCTACAATGAGCAGTTCTTC.

This clone was seen a handful of times. The chain links TRBV5-1 to TRBJ2-1, with TRBD2 matching over 7 bases. Germline V gene sequence: CDR1 SGHRS, CDR2 YFSETQ. V shed 5 bases and J 2 bases; nucleotides not matched to a gene: 4. The CDR3 is made up of 14 amino acids. The CDR3 DNA reads as TGCGCCAGCAGGGTCCTAGCGGCCTACAATGAGCAGTTCTTC. This codes for CASRVLAAYNEQFF. The variable domain in full, with the rest retrieved from reference TRBV5-1 and TRBJ2-1, is KAGVTQTPRYLIKTRGQQVTLSCSPISGHRSVSWYQQTPGQGLQFLFEYFSETQRNKGNFPGRFSGRQFSNSRSEMNVSTLELGDSALYLCASRVLAAYNEQFFGPGTRLTVL.

The chain has TRBV24-1 and TRBJ2-1; 8 nucleotides match TRBD2. V lost 5 bases and J lost 7; bases outside the gene matches: 6. Germline V gene sequence: CDR1 KGHDR, CDR2 SFDVKD. CDR3 size: 14 residues. In DNA form, the CDR3 reads TGTGCCACCAGTGTTCGGGGGGGAAGGAATGAGCAGTTCTTC. This sequence encodes CATSVRGGRNEQFF.

The CDR3 DNA reads TGCGCCAGCAGCCAAGAGGGAAGGGGAGGCGAGCAGTACTTC. Its translation is CASSQEGRGGEQYF. The chain uses TRBV4-3 and TRBJ2-7, with a tentative D call TRBD2 (6 bases). V lost 0 bases and J lost 6, with 12 bases in between. CDR3 length equals 14 residues. From germline, CDR1 is LGHNA and CDR2 YSLEER.

This CDR3 is CASTKDRGRGNTIYF. CDR3 in DNA: TGTGCCAGCACCAAAGACAGGGGTCGTGGAAACACCATATATTTT. The chain links TRBV7-9 to TRBJ1-3, with 8 positions matching TRBD1. Germline-derived CDR1 and CDR2 are SEHNR and FQNEAQ (reference sequence). The CDR3 contains 15 residues. V was pared by 7 bases and J by 3 bases, with 8 bases of the junction left unmatched. Filled out from reference TRBV7-9 and TRBJ1-3, the complete variable domain reads DTGVSQNPRHKITKRGQNVTFRCDPISEHNRLYWYRQTLGQGPEFLTYFQNEAQLEKSRLLSDRFSAERPKGSFSTLEIQRTEQGDSAMYLCASTKDRGRGNTIYFGEGSWLTVV.

This clone was counted a few times. The V and J genes are TRBV14 and TRBJ2-3, with D perhaps TRBD2 (6 bases). CDR1 and CDR2 from the germline V gene are SGHDN and FVKESK. V shed 5 bases and J shed 3 bases, with 15 bases lying between them. CDR3 length: 15 residues. The CDR3 DNA reads as TGTGCCAGCAGCAGACTAGGGTTTGAAACAGATACGCAGTATTTT. Its translation is CASSRLGFETDTQYF.

The chain joins TRBV7-8 to TRBJ1-5; 10 bases agree with TRBD1. The germline CDR1 and CDR2 sequences are SGHVS and FQNEAQ. The ends lost 6 bases at V and 5 bases at J; junction bases unmatched: 7. This CDR3 has 15 residues. DNA of the CDR3: TGTGCCAGCAGTTTTGGACAGGGGGGGGATCAGCCCCAGCATTTT. This sequence encodes CASSFGQGGDQPQHF.

Details on this clone: The sample carries other DNA sequences with the same CDR3. The J gene is TRBJ2-7, the V gene TRBV9; 7 nucleotides align to TRBD2. Germline V gives CDR1 SGDLS, CDR2 YYNGEE. The V gene end was trimmed by 3 bases and the J gene end by 4 bases; junction bases not matched to a gene: 7. The CDR3 has 14 amino acids. The CDR3 sequence is CASSASGGGYEQYF. For the CDR3, the DNA is TGTGCCAGCAGCGCTAGCGGTGGAGGGTACGAGCAGTACTTC.

V is TRBV6-5 and J is TRBJ2-7; 8 nucleotides agree with TRBD1. The CDR3 sequence is 14 residues long. The J segment lost 4 bases and the V segment lost 6 bases, leaving 8 bases of the junction unmatched. Germline lookup yields CDR1 MNHEY and CDR2 SVGAGI. CDR3 residues: CASRQTGEGYEQYF. CDR3 bases: TGTGCCAGCAGACAGACAGGGGAAGGATACGAGCAGTACTTC.

The rearrangement uses TRBV11-2 and TRBJ2-3, with 8 positions matching TRBD2. J gave up 3 bases and V 1 base, and 3 bases lay outside the gene matches. The CDR3 runs 15 residues. CDR1 is SGHAT, CDR2 FQNNGV, per germline. This chain's CDR3 is CASSLAGGPTDTQYF. In DNA, the CDR3 is TGTGCCAGCAGCTTAGCGGGAGGGCCAACAGATACGCAGTATTTT.

The table lists this clone with a few counts. J is TRBJ1-6 and V is TRBV19, with D maybe TRBD1 (5 bases). Between the trimmed V and J ends, which lost 8 bases and 7 bases, there was a span of 15 bases. Germline lookup yields CDR1 LNHDA and CDR2 SQIVND (reference sequence). The CDR3 has 14 residues. The CDR3 DNA sequence: TGTGCCAGTTCGCCGGGACTGATAAATTCACCCCTCCACTTT. As protein: CASSPGLINSPLHF.

The rearrangement links TRBV18 to TRBJ2-3; D might be TRBD2 (6 bases). This CDR3 comprises 12 residues. Trimming stripped 4 bases from V and 6 bases from J, with 8 bases between. Looked up from germline, CDR1 is KGHSH and CDR2 is LQKENI. The CDR3 protein is CASSLTRDTQYF. The CDR3 DNA reads as TGTGCCAGCTCACTGACTAGGGATACGCAGTATTTT.

The chain uses TRBV30 and TRBJ1-5; 9 positions agree with TRBD1. CDR1 is GTSNPN, CDR2 SVGIG, per germline (reference sequence). Trimming removed 0 bases from V and 4 bases from J; junction bases left unmatched: 7. The CDR3 has 16 residues. Written as DNA, the CDR3 is TGTGCCTGGAGTGTGAGGGGACAGGGTGGGAATCAGCCCCAGCATTTT. This translates into CAWSVRGQGGNQPQHF.